These T cell receptor beta chains were read from a single sample in a study of cytomegalovirus exposure and HLA in healthy donors. This table comes from immunoSEQ multiplex PCR, and its TCRdb copy is limited to in-frame clones, with some not included. Found here are roughly 48,000 clones, about 78% of them singletons; the top ten hold about 3.2%. Sequences were obtained from PBMCs. These receptors were obtained from a woman in her 30s in good health and CMV-seronegative. CDR3s include the opening cysteine and the closing phenylalanine or tryptophan. The order of the fields is V gene, D gene, J gene, clone size, CDR3 protein, CDR3 DNA. D genes are given only for firm matches. Where a row states a size, it is once, few, many or the class of an expanded clone; other rows omit it.

>TRBV18|TRBD2|TRBJ2-1|NA
CASLHNRGDYNEQFF
TGTGCCAGCTTACACAACCGGGGGGACTACAATGAGCAGTTCTTC
>TRBV2|TRBD1|TRBJ1-6|few
CASSGTGGRSSPLHF
TGTGCCAGCAGTGGGACAGGAGGGCGTAGTTCACCCCTCCACTTT
>TRBV7-2|NA|TRBJ2-5|NA
CASSLGRSGVRETQYF
TGTGCCAGCAGCTTAGGCCGCAGCGGTGTCCGCGAGACCCAGTACTTC
>TRBV6-4|TRBD1|TRBJ1-5|NA
CAEGRGPNQPQHF
TGTGCCGAAGGCAGGGGGCCGAATCAGCCCCAGCATTTT
>TRBV2|NA|TRBJ2-7|NA
CASTLVYEQYF
TGTGCCAGCACCCTTGTTTACGAGCAGTACTTC
>TRBV29-1|TRBD2|TRBJ2-3|NA
CSAVSGGVGNTQYF
TGCAGCGCCGTTAGCGGGGGCGTTGGAAATACGCAGTATTTT
>TRBV9|TRBD1|TRBJ2-7|once
CASSARTGGSSYEQYF
TGTGCCAGCAGCGCCCGGACAGGGGGTAGCTCCTACGAGCAGTACTTC
>TRBV29-1|NA|TRBJ2-5|NA
CSVVGIVGQETQYF
TGCAGCGTTGTTGGCATTGTTGGCCAAGAGACCCAGTACTTC
>TRBV15|NA|TRBJ1-5|NA
CATSENSNSNQPQHF
TGTGCCACCAGCGAGAATAGTAATAGCAATCAGCCCCAGCATTTT
>TRBV6-1|TRBD2|TRBJ2-1|NA
CASSEVGASGHNEQFF
TGTGCCAGCAGTGAAGTTGGGGCTAGCGGCCACAATGAGCAGTTCTTC
>TRBV29-1|TRBD2|TRBJ2-7|NA
CSVEGGTSQQYF
TGCAGCGTTGAAGGGGGGACTAGCCAGCAGTACTTC
>TRBV19|NA|TRBJ1-1|NA
CASSLSGEAFF
TGTGCCAGTAGCCTCAGCGGTGAAGCTTTCTTT
>TRBV7-2|NA|TRBJ1-1|NA
CASVLGAEAFF
TGTGCCAGCGTACTCGGTGCAGAAGCTTTCTTT
>TRBV29-1|TRBD1|TRBJ1-2|NA
CSVEDGQGVGGYTF
TGCAGCGTTGAAGACGGACAGGGAGTTGGAGGCTACACCTTC
>TRBV6-1|NA|TRBJ1-6|NA
CASSEAREGLYRSYNSPLHF
TGTGCCAGCAGTGAAGCAAGGGAAGGACTTTATAGGTCCTATAATTCACCCCTCCACTTT
>TRBV27|TRBD1|TRBJ1-5|NA
CASRQGGNQPQHF
TGTGCCAGCAGGCAGGGGGGCAATCAGCCCCAGCATTTT
>TRBV30|NA|TRBJ2-7|NA
CAWSVRGEQYF
TGTGCCTGGAGTGTTCGGGGCGAGCAGTACTTC
>TRBV25-1|TRBD1|TRBJ2-7|NA
CASNITGGELSSYEQYF
TGTGCCAGCAATATAACAGGGGGCGAATTGAGCTCCTACGAGCAGTACTTC
>TRBV28|NA|TRBJ1-2|NA
CASSLGGRSVHGYTF
TGTGCCAGCAGTTTAGGGGGGAGAAGTGTACATGGCTACACCTTC
>TRBV18|TRBD1|TRBJ1-1|few
CASSRGQGHTEAFF
TGTGCCAGCTCACGTGGACAGGGGCACACTGAAGCTTTCTTT
>TRBV5-1|TRBD1|TRBJ2-1|NA
CASSSRQGTYNEQFF
TGCGCCAGCAGCTCCCGACAGGGAACATACAATGAGCAGTTCTTC
>TRBV27|NA|TRBJ1-2|once
CASLGRGRGGYTF
TGTGCCAGCCTCGGGCGGGGACGAGGGGGCTACACCTTC
>TRBV5-1|NA|TRBJ1-1|NA
CASSGRQGSGTEAFF
TGCGCCAGCAGCGGGCGTCAGGGGTCGGGGACTGAAGCTTTCTTT
>TRBV7-2|TRBD1|TRBJ2-1|NA
CASSLDPGGYEQFF
TGTGCCAGCAGCTTAGATCCAGGGGGATATGAGCAGTTCTTC
>TRBV29-1|TRBD1|TRBJ1-5|NA
CSVGQGFNQPQHF
TGCAGCGTTGGACAGGGTTTTAATCAGCCCCAGCATTTT
>TRBV6-5|TRBD1|TRBJ1-2|NA
CASSYTRGLDGYTF
TGTGCCAGCAGTTACACGAGGGGGCTGGATGGCTACACCTTC
>TRBV6-1|TRBD2|TRBJ2-3|NA
CASSALGGSGGSDTQYF
TGTGCCAGCAGTGCCCTTGGGGGAAGCGGGGGATCAGATACGCAGTATTTT
>TRBV29-1|TRBD2|TRBJ2-1|NA
CSVGRTSGGNEQFF
TGCAGCGTTGGGCGTACTAGCGGGGGGAATGAGCAGTTCTTC
>TRBV11-2|NA|TRBJ2-2|NA
CASSLVGRTNTGELFF
TGTGCCAGCAGCTTAGTAGGCAGGACGAACACCGGGGAGCTGTTTTTT